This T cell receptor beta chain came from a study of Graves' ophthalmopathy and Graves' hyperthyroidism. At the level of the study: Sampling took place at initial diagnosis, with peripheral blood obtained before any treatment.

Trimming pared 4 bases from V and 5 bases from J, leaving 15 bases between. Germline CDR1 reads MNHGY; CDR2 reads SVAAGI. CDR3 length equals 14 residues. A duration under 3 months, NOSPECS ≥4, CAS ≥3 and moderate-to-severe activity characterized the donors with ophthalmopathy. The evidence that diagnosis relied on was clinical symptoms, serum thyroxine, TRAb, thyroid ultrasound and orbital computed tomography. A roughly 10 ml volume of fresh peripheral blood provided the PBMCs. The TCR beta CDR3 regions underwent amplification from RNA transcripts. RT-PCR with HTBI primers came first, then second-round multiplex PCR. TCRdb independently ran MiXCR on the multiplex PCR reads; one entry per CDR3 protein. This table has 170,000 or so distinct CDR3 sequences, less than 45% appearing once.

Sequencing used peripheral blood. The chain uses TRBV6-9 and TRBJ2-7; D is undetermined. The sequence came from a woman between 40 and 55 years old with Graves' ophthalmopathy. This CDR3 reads CASSFRRSRDEQYF. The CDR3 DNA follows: TGTGCCAGCAGTTTTCGAAGGAGTAGGGACGAGCAGTACTTC.